The rows below give T cell receptor beta chains drawn from one sample of a study of shared clonotypes between healthy human individuals. Some clones are missing from TCRdb's copy, which holds only in-frame ones; the method was immunoSEQ multiplex PCR. The data hold 1.5 million to 2.5 million clones, with less than 95% observed a single time. The sequenced sample was naive CD8+ T cells sorted from blood. The receptors originated from a man in his late teens or twenties in good health. The CDR3 runs from the conserved cysteine through the conserved F or W. D genes are given only for firm matches. Size values are once, few and many counts, or a class for expanded clones, and some rows have none.

>TRBV19|14|-|-|TRBJ1-1
CASSIGGIAGEAFF
TGTGCCAGTAGTATAGGGGGGATAGCGGGAGAAGCTTTCTTT
>TRBV28|15|-|TRBD1|TRBJ1-2
CASSSPGTGVYGYTF
TGTGCCAGCAGCAGTCCCGGGACAGGGGTCTATGGCTACACCTTC
>TRBV27|14|-|-|TRBJ2-7
CASSTSGVRYEQYF
-
>TRBV5-1|15|-|-|TRBJ2-3
CASSLAPLLTDTQYF
TGCGCCAGCAGCTTGGCCCCTTTGCTCACAGATACGCAGTATTTT
>TRBV19|14|-|-|TRBJ2-7
CASSVRTMDYEQYF
TGTGCCAGTAGTGTTCGGACGATGGACTACGAGCAGTACTTC
>TRBV28|13|-|-|TRBJ1-5
CASSFLDHQPQHF
TGTGCCAGCAGTTTTCTGGACCATCAGCCCCAGCATTTT
>TRBV7-9|17|-|TRBD1|TRBJ2-4
CASSFGGTGRAKNIQYF
TGTGCCAGCAGCTTCGGTGGGACAGGGAGGGCCAAAAACATTCAGTACTTC
>TRBV13|18|-|-|TRBJ1-2
CASSLVTLEDWRDYGYTF
TGTGCCAGCAGCTTAGTGACCCTCGAGGATTGGAGGGACTATGGCTACACCTTC
>TRBV5-1|16|-|-|TRBJ2-2
CASSLGPEGIAGELFF
TGCGCCAGCAGCTTGGGGCCTGAAGGGATAGCCGGGGAGCTGTTTTTT
>TRBV7-8|16|-|-|TRBJ1-2
CASSLGGVGPNYGYTF
TGTGCCAGCAGCCTAGGCGGGGTTGGACCTAACTATGGCTACACCTTC
>TRBV11-2|17|-|TRBD1|TRBJ2-6
CASESGTAVLGANVLTF
TGTGCCAGTGAATCCGGGACAGCTGTTCTGGGGGCCAACGTCCTGACTTTC
>TRBV28|14|-|-|TRBJ1-2
CASSLSGDIRGYTF
TGTGCCAGCAGTTTATCCGGCGACATACGCGGCTACACCTTC
>TRBV29-1|13|-|TRBD1|TRBJ2-7
CSVDTTGSYEQYF
TGCAGCGTTGATACGACAGGGAGTTACGAGCAGTACTTC
>TRBV10-2|15|-|TRBD2|TRBJ2-7
CASSALAGSSYEQYF
TGCGCCAGCAGTGCCCTAGCGGGGTCCTCCTACGAGCAGTACTTC
>TRBV10-3|13|-|-|TRBJ1-1
CAISEEMDTEAFF
TGTGCCATCAGTGAAGAGATGGACACTGAAGCTTTCTTT
>TRBV27|16|-|-|TRBJ1-2
CASSLIPGTSPYGYTF
TGTGCCAGCAGTTTAATCCCAGGTACCAGCCCGTATGGCTACACCTTC
>TRBV2|15|-|TRBD1|TRBJ1-1
CASRELGQGATEAFF
TGTGCCAGCAGGGAATTGGGACAGGGGGCAACTGAAGCTTTCTTT
>TRBV6-1|18|-|TRBD2|TRBJ2-2
CASRERLAGGTNTGELFF
TGTGCCAGCAGGGAAAGACTAGCGGGGGGTACGAACACCGGGGAGCTGTTTTTT
>TRBV21-1|16|-|-|TRBJ1-6
CASSKVETGGNSPLHF
TGTGCCAGCAGCAAAGTTGAGACAGGCGGTAATTCACCCCTCCACTTT
>TRBV29-1|13|-|-|TRBJ2-7
CSVEGGGGYEQYF
TGCAGCGTTGAGGGCGGTGGGGGCTACGAGCAGTACTTC
>TRBV4-1|16|-|-|TRBJ2-3
CASSFGTSSSTDTQYF
TGCGCCAGCAGCTTCGGGACGTCCTCTAGCACAGATACGCAGTATTTT
>TRBV9|15|once|-|TRBJ1-2
CASSVEQGPPDGYTF
TGTGCCAGCAGCGTAGAACAGGGACCCCCGGATGGCTACACCTTC
>TRBV19|11|-|-|TRBJ1-2
CASSPGGRPTF
TGTGCCAGTAGTCCGGGCGGCCGTCCTACCTTC
>TRBV27|12|-|-|TRBJ2-7
CASSSSDYEQYF
TGTGCCAGCAGTTCCTCTGACTACGAGCAGTACTTC
>TRBV21-1|15|-|-|TRBJ1-3
CASSKDGRGGDTIYF
TGTGCCAGCAGCAAAGACGGCAGGGGAGGGGACACCATATATTTT
>TRBV5-1|15|few|-|TRBJ1-6
CASSMVADYNSPLHF
TGCGCCAGCAGCATGGTAGCGGATTATAATTCACCCCTCCACTTT
>TRBV19|14|-|-|TRBJ2-7
CASSMTGQNYEQYF
TGTGCCAGTAGTATGACCGGGCAGAACTACGAGCAGTACTTC
>TRBV13|14|-|TRBD1|TRBJ2-3
CASSPGTGTDTQYF
TGTGCCAGCAGTCCCGGGACAGGCACAGATACGCAGTATTTT
>TRBV5-5|15|-|-|TRBJ2-7
CASSSHPDGTYEQYF
TGTGCCAGCAGCTCCCACCCGGATGGAACCTACGAGCAGTACTTC
>TRBV28|12|-|-|TRBJ2-1
CASRSPAYEQFF
TGTGCCAGCAGGAGCCCCGCCTATGAGCAGTTCTTC
>TRBV2|16|-|TRBD1|TRBJ1-1
CASRMTGTGSKTEAFF
TGTGCCAGCAGGATGACCGGGACAGGGTCGAAAACTGAAGCTTTCTTT
>TRBV9|15|-|-|TRBJ1-4
CASSVYPDGVQKLFF
TGTGCCAGCAGCGTATATCCCGACGGTGTTCAAAAACTGTTTTTT
>TRBV28|15|-|TRBD2|TRBJ2-7
CAGPPGTSARYEQYF
TGTGCCGGGCCGCCGGGGACTAGCGCACGCTACGAGCAGTACTTC
>TRBV4-2|13|-|-|TRBJ1-1
CASSQMLNTEAFF
TGTGCCAGCAGCCAAATGCTGAACACTGAAGCTTTCTTT
>TRBV5-5|16|-|TRBD1|TRBJ2-7
CASSPPPGTGTYEQYF
TGTGCCAGCAGCCCGCCCCCCGGGACAGGGACCTACGAGCAGTACTTC
>TRBV11-2|14|-|-|TRBJ2-7
CASSLVVSSYEQYF
TGTGCCAGCAGCTTAGTGGTCAGCTCCTACGAGCAGTACTTC
>TRBV9|14|-|-|TRBJ2-5
CASSVDGQEETQYF
TGTGCCAGCAGCGTAGATGGGCAGGAAGAGACCCAGTACTTC
>TRBV19|15|-|TRBD2|TRBJ2-5
CASSLGTSAAETQYF
TGTGCCAGTAGCCTCGGGACTAGCGCTGCAGAGACCCAGTACTTC
>TRBV10-3|15|-|-|TRBJ1-1
CAISGQDWMNTEAFF
TGTGCCATCAGTGGACAGGACTGGATGAACACTGAAGCTTTCTTT
>TRBV28|13|-|-|TRBJ1-2
CASSFIGTHGYTF
TGTGCCAGCAGTTTCATCGGCACCCATGGCTACACCTTC